This T cell receptor (beta chain) is from a study of radiotherapy plus CTLA-4 blockade in lung cancer. On the study more broadly: Roughly a sixth of enrolled patients responded objectively, and approximately 30% had disease control.

Measured with immunoSEQ multiplex PCR; TCRdb has only the in-frame clones, and not every one. The sample lists tens of thousands of clones; over 60% were seen once. The receptor's source is a human donor with non-small cell lung cancer who had stable disease on radiotherapy plus ipilimumab. The sequencing here drew on peripheral blood, taken from a patient treated with radiotherapy plus ipilimumab.

CDR3 nucleotides: TGTGCCAGAAGCTTGTTTCCGGGGATGGATACGCAGTATTTT. It encodes CARSLFPGMDTQYF. This chain uses TRBV5-3 with TRBJ2-3, with D possibly matching TRBD2 (5 bases). TRBV5-3 is sorted into the ORF group, with uncertain function. The CDR3 is 14 amino acids. Trimming took 1 base from V and 6 from J, leaving 12 bases between them.